This T cell receptor (beta chain) came from a study of CD8+CD57+ T cells in acquired aplastic anemia. Study information: DNA recovered from sorted CD4+ and CD8+ cells had a mean of approximately 3.2 ug.

Germline V gives CDR1 GTSNPN, CDR2 SVGIG (reference sequence). The CDR3 has 17 amino acids. J was trimmed by 0 bases and V by 0 bases; bases with no gene match: 5. This clonotype was seen only a few times. Its specificity is not known. Genomic DNA was employed as the template in profiling TCR beta VDJ and CDR3. TCRdb reanalysed the reads using MiXCR and keeps one entry per CDR3 protein. The table lists 120,000 or so distinct CDR3 sequences, about 40% of them singletons, with around 2.5% in the top ten. All sequencing subjects had displayed CD8+CD57+ cell expansion on flow cytometry. Severe acquired aplastic anemia was present in all patients. No patient had been given any therapy when blood was sampled. Study-wide findings and caveats: Overlapping CD8+ CDR3 repertoires of patients and controls contained approximately 28 shared sequences.

The receptor was isolated from a human donor with aplastic anemia. The sample consisted of sorted CD4+, CD8+, or CD8+CD57+ T cells (not recorded which) from PBMCs. V usage is TRBV30 and J usage is TRBJ2-6; 7 nucleotides match TRBD2. The CDR3 nucleotides read TGTGCCTGGAGTGTACGCAGCGGGGTCTCTGGGGCCAACGTCCTGACTTTC. Protein product: CAWSVRSGVSGANVLTF.